The clone carrying this TCR beta chain appeared a single time. Antigen specificity is unknown. Genomic DNA (from each subset) was split evenly across several immunoSEQ plates. TCRdb's table, derived via immunoSEQ multiplex PCR, lists solely in-frame clones and lacks some. Among hundreds of thousands of clones listed, nearly 98% were seen once. This entry is derived from a study of shared clonotypes between healthy human individuals. Study-level findings and limits: Generation probability values for non-shared clonotypes were lower than those for clonotypes shared by all four donors. The naive CD4 repertoires of several donors were compared, and around 5% of clonotypes were shared.

Naive CD8 cells comprised CD45RO-negative, CCR7-positively selected cells, excluding terminally differentiated effector memory CD45RA+ cells. Donors were healthy HIV-negative adults without recent acute infections or vaccinations. The ends were cut back, 4 bases at V and 0 bases at J, with 13 bases in the middle. Germline V gene sequence: CDR1 SGHRS, CDR2 YFSETQ. CDR3 length: 15 amino acids. Sequenced: naive CD8+ T cells sorted from blood. The receptor's source is a young man in good health. This sequence joins TRBV5-1 and TRBJ2-5, with D perhaps given as TRBD1 or TRBD2 (5 bases each). The CDR3 is CASSLRDRHQETQYF. The CDR3 DNA sequence: TGCGCCAGCAGCCTCCGGGACCGTCACCAAGAGACCCAGTACTTC. The full variable domain, its missing parts supplied by reference TRBV5-1 and TRBJ2-5, is KAGVTQTPRYLIKTRGQQVTLSCSPISGHRSVSWYQQTPGQGLQFLFEYFSETQRNKGNFPGRFSGRQFSNSRSEMNVSTLELGDSALYLCASSLRDRHQETQYFGPGTRLLVL.